The 32 T cell receptor beta chains reported below all come from one sample, sequenced in a study of patients and donors after allogeneic stem cell transplantation (dated by TCRdb to between 2020 and 2021). The method behind the library was RT-PCR. Instrument on record: NextSeq 550. TCRdb's own reprocessing of the public reads used fastp at Q25 and MiXCR and kept productive beta chains. Entries are consolidated by CDR3 protein sequence, retaining the most common genes and DNA. The sample yields under 30,000 distinct CDR3 sequences; more than 8% were counted once. The ten largest clones take up 48% of the sample. Sequencing was done on a sample of blood, either unsorted or a sorted T cell fraction (not recorded which). These receptors originate from a human donor who was either an allogeneic HSCT recipient or a stem cell or donor lymphocyte infusion donor (not recorded which). It is not recorded whose cells these are; they may come from a transplant donor.

V usage is TRBV29-1 and J usage is TRBJ2-3; D perhaps matches TRBD1 (7 bases). Germline CDR1 SQVTM, CDR2 ANQGSEA. V lost 7 bases and J lost 2, with 19 bases in between. The CDR3 is 15 residues long. The CDR3 nucleotides read TGCAGCGCCGGGGGCATAACAGGGGCCACAGATACGCAGTATTTT. It codes for CSAGGITGATDTQYF.

The sample holds many counts of this clonotype. This rearrangement joins TRBV29-1 to TRBJ2-3; D uncertain. V was trimmed by 2 bases and J by 8 bases, leaving 14 bases between them. This CDR3 comprises 13 residues. Germline CDR1 SQVTM, CDR2 ANQGSEA. DNA of the CDR3: TGCAGCGTTGAACCTGTCGCCTCGAGTACGCAGTATTTT. Its translation is CSVEPVASSTQYF.

This clonotype occurred once. The chain employs TRBV19 and TRBJ1-5, with D perhaps TRBD1 (5 bases). CDR3 length: 15 residues. Deletions cut 5 bases from V and 1 base from J, with 12 bases between. The V gene's germline CDR1 is LNHDA and CDR2 SQIVND (reference sequence). The CDR3 sequence: CASSSFDSSNQPQHF. The CDR3 DNA reads TGTGCCAGTAGTTCCTTTGACAGCAGCAATCAGCCCCAGCATTTT.

The V and J genes are TRBV9 and TRBJ1-1, with 8 nucleotides matching TRBD1. The germline gives CDR1 SGDLS, CDR2 YYNGEE. This CDR3 is 15 amino acids long. J was trimmed by 4 bases and V by 7 bases; bases with no gene match: 12. The CDR3 coding sequence is TGTGCCAGCGCCGTTGTTCCAACAGGGGGCACTGAAGCTTTCTTT. Protein sequence: CASAVVPTGGTEAFF.

This clonotype was seen more than once but under ten times. The junction departs from the called germline gene at one end, perhaps through a read error. V gene TRBV15 combines with J gene TRBJ2-1; D unresolved. The length of the CDR3 is 16 residues. The germline V gene has CDR1 LNHNV and CDR2 YYDKDF (reference sequence). Here the CDR3 reads CATSPVLATSYDEQFF. DNA for the CDR3: TGTGCCACCAGCCCCGTCTTGGCGACGAGCTACGATGAGCAGTTCTTC.

The sample holds a few counts of this clonotype. The chain employs TRBV9 and TRBJ1-1; D is perhaps TRBD1 (5 bases). V was clipped by 2 bases and J by 3 bases, with 11 bases between them. Germline CDR1 reads SGDLS; CDR2 reads YYNGEE. The CDR3 has 14 residues. This chain's CDR3 is CASSVLTAYTEAFF. CDR3 sequence (DNA): TGTGCCAGCAGCGTTTTGACAGCTTACACTGAAGCTTTCTTT.

This clonotype was found many times. The chain combines TRBV10-3 with TRBJ1-2; D not certain. This CDR3 region has 12 residues. Trimming pared 0 bases from V and 5 bases from J, leaving 4 bases between. Germline V gives CDR1 ENHRY, CDR2 SYGVKD. This chain's CDR3 is CAISESGYGYTF. In DNA form, the CDR3 reads TGTGCCATCAGTGAGTCAGGGTATGGCTACACCTTC.

J is TRBJ2-2 and V is TRBV6-5; unclear D gene. The V end was cut by 1 base, the J end by 7 bases, with 4 bases between. Germline V CDR1 and CDR2: MNHEY, SVGAGI. The CDR3 extends over 12 amino acids. CDR3 nucleotides: TGTGCCAGCAGTTACTTAAGCGGGGAGCTGTTTTTT. Amino acid sequence: CASSYLSGELFF.

This clonotype turned up a few times. The chain recombines TRBV9 with TRBJ2-7; a weak D match, TRBD1 (6 bases). The V gene's germline CDR1 is SGDLS and CDR2 YYNGEE. The CDR3 covers 14 residues. Trimming pared 0 bases from V and 6 bases from J, leaving 13 bases between. The CDR3 region is CASSVEPGVAEQYF. DNA for the CDR3: TGTGCCAGCAGCGTAGAGCCAGGGGTGGCCGAGCAGTACTTC.

This clonotype was picked up a small number of times. The genes are TRBV10-3 and TRBJ1-4; D is unclear. V shed 10 bases and J shed 5 bases, with 14 bases lying between them. Germline lookup yields CDR1 ENHRY and CDR2 SYGVKD. The CDR3 spans 13 residues. CDR3 nucleotides: TGTGCCAGCCCTGGCCGGATAAATGAAAAACTGTTTTTT. It specifies CASPGRINEKLFF.

On this clonotype: A far larger clone is just one base off, so this is likely a read error. V usage is TRBV6-1 and J usage is TRBJ1-1; D ambiguous. V was shortened by 0 bases and J by 0 bases, with 2 bases between the two germline ends. Per germline, CDR1 MNHNS and CDR2 SASEGT. This CDR3 region has 13 residues. The CDR3 region is CASSEALNTEAFF. The CDR3 DNA is TGTGCCAGCAGTGAAGCCCTGAACACTGAAGCTTTCTTT.

The sample holds many counts of this clonotype. The chain combines TRBV7-9 with TRBJ2-3; 11 nucleotides agree with TRBD2. The germline gives CDR1 SEHNR, CDR2 FQNEAQ (reference sequence). The CDR3 has 16 residues. V dropped 1 base and J dropped 6; count of bases not matched to a gene: 6. CDR3 coding DNA: TGTGCCAGCAGCTTAGGACTAGCGGGGAACTCGGATACGCAGTATTTT. This encodes CASSLGLAGNSDTQYF.

This rearrangement joins TRBV13 to TRBJ2-5, with TRBD1 matching over 7 bases. This CDR3 spans 17 amino acids. V gave up 5 bases and J gave up 3 bases; unmatched junction bases: 15. CDR1 and CDR2 from the germline V gene are PRHDT and FYEKMQ (reference sequence). The CDR3 DNA reads TGTGCCAGCAGCCTCATACTTGGACAGGTCATGGAAGAGACCCAGTACTTC. Its translation: CASSLILGQVMEETQYF.

This clonotype appeared many times. The V and J genes are TRBV19 and TRBJ2-3, with 11 bases matching TRBD1. Germline assignment: CDR1 LNHDA and CDR2 SQIVND (reference sequence). The CDR3 length is 16 residues. V shed 6 bases and J 3 bases; nucleotides not matched to a gene: 8. DNA for the CDR3: TGTGCCAGTAGGAACCCGGGACAGGGGGATACAGATACGCAGTATTTT. This translates into CASRNPGQGDTDTQYF.

The chain carries TRBV3-1 and TRBJ1-6; the D gene is possibly TRBD1 (5 bases). The V gene lost 4 bases and the J gene lost 0 bases, with 7 bases spanning the gap. The germline V gene encodes CDR1 LGHDT and CDR2 YNNKEL (reference sequence). CDR3 length: 15 amino acids. Here the CDR3 reads CASSPGSSYNSPLHF. The CDR3 DNA follows: TGTGCCAGCAGCCCAGGGAGCTCCTATAATTCACCCCTCCACTTT. Full variable domain (outside the CDR3, taken from reference TRBV3-1 and TRBJ1-6): DTAVSQTPKYLVTQMGNDKSIKCEQNLGHDTMYWYKQDSKKFLKIMFSYNNKELIINETVPNRFSPKSPDKAHLNLHINSLELGDSAVYFCASSPGSSYNSPLHFGNGTRLTVT.

This clonotype has ten or more counts. The chain has TRBV7-9 and TRBJ2-2, with D maybe TRBD1 (5 bases). Trimming shortened V by 3 bases and J by 4 bases, and 9 bases separated the two germline ends. The germline CDR1 and CDR2 sequences are SEHNR and FQNEAQ (reference sequence). The CDR3 length is 14 residues. The CDR3 loop reads CASSLDTFTGELFF. The DNA for the CDR3 is TGTGCCAGCAGCTTGGACACGTTCACCGGGGAGCTGTTTTTT.

The V gene is TRBV20-1, the J gene TRBJ2-7; possible D gene TRBD1, 6 bases. Trimming took off 5 bases at V and 4 bases at J, with 9 bases between the two ends. The CDR3 totals 11 residues. In germline, CDR1 is DFQATT, CDR2 SNEGSKA (reference sequence). This chain's CDR3 is CSAQQGYEQYF. The CDR3 DNA reads as TGCAGTGCTCAACAGGGATACGAGCAGTACTTC.

At least ten counts were recorded for this clonotype. The chain carries TRBV15 and TRBJ1-4, with D unclear. Trimming took 1 base from V and 6 from J, leaving 9 bases between them. Germline V CDR1 and CDR2: LNHNV, YYDKDF (reference sequence). The CDR3 is 14 residues long. DNA of the CDR3: TGTGCCACCAGCAGAGGGGGTAATGATGAAAAACTGTTTTTT. Translated, it gives CATSRGGNDEKLFF.

The chain employs TRBV7-9 and TRBJ2-3; 7 positions match TRBD2. With V trimmed by 4 bases and J by 3 bases, 7 bases remained unmatched. CDR1 is SEHNR, CDR2 FQNEAQ, per germline (reference sequence). The CDR3 totals 15 residues. CDR3 protein: CASSSGLVLTDTQYF. Here the CDR3 DNA reads TGTGCCAGCAGCTCAGGACTAGTGCTAACAGATACGCAGTATTTT.

This clonotype was picked up many times. The genes are TRBV20-1 and TRBJ2-5, with 9 bases lining up with TRBD2. Germline loops: CDR1 DFQATT, CDR2 SNEGSKA (reference sequence). V lost 0 bases, J lost 5 bases, and 10 bases stayed unmatched. The CDR3 length is 16 residues. The DNA for the CDR3 is TGCAGTGCTAGAGAGGCTAGCGGGGCTCCGGGGGAGACCCAGTACTTC. This codes for CSAREASGAPGETQYF.

This clonotype was detected a few times. As the CDR3 is not closed by the conserved phenylalanine or tryptophan, this likely results from a read error. V usage is TRBV27 and J usage is TRBJ2-1; a possible D gene is TRBD2 (5 bases). The V gene lost 6 bases and the J gene lost 8 bases, with 14 bases spanning the gap. CDR3 length: 13 amino acids. Germline loops: CDR1 MNHEY, CDR2 SMNVEV (reference sequence). The CDR3 DNA sequence: TGTGCCAGCAGCCCCCTGATTAGCGATGAGCAGTTCCTC. It specifies CASSPLISDEQFL.

Turning to this clonotype: A single base separates this from a much larger clone, so it may be a read error. V usage is TRBV6-1 and J usage is TRBJ2-1, with D unclear. The germline gives CDR1 MNHNS, CDR2 SASEGT. Trimming pared 6 bases from V and 7 bases from J, leaving 13 bases between. The CDR3 sequence is 13 residues long. Here the CDR3 reads CASRPWLVNEQFF. The CDR3 nucleotides read TGTGCCAGCAGGCCCTGGTTGGTGAATGAGCAGTTCTTC.

The chain recombines TRBV27 with TRBJ1-2; TRBD1 might be the D (5 bases). V was shortened by 3 bases and J by 5 bases, with 13 bases between the two germline ends. The CDR3 is made up of 14 amino acids. Germline-derived CDR1 and CDR2 are MNHEY and SMNVEV (reference sequence). CDR3 sequence: CASSFRGGGYGYTF. The CDR3 DNA reads as TGTGCCAGCAGTTTTCGCGGGGGGGGGTATGGCTACACCTTC.

The chain recombines TRBV6-1 with TRBJ2-1, with D possibly being TRBD1 (5 bases). The ends were cut back, 7 bases at V and 7 bases at J, with 20 bases in the middle. Per germline, CDR1 MNHNS and CDR2 SASEGT. The CDR3 has 15 amino acids. CDR3 protein: CASIIPGSHGNEQFF. As DNA, the CDR3 is TGTGCCAGCATTATACCAGGGTCCCATGGGAATGAGCAGTTCTTC.

This clonotype was recorded a few times. The rearrangement joins TRBV27 to TRBJ2-3, with unresolved D. Germline CDR1 and CDR2: MNHEY and SMNVEV (reference sequence). The CDR3 is made up of 13 amino acids. Trimming pared 6 bases from V and 2 bases from J, leaving 9 bases between. The CDR3 DNA reads TGTGCCAGCAGACCTCGTACCACAGATACGCAGTATTTT. This sequence encodes CASRPRTTDTQYF.

This clonotype came up a few times. The chain employs TRBV27 and TRBJ2-2, with 7 bases matching TRBD2. Germline V gene data show CDR1 as MNHEY and CDR2 as SMNVEV (reference sequence). The CDR3 is 14 amino acids. The trim removed 6 bases at V and 3 bases at J, leaving 4 bases unmatched. The CDR3 reads CASSRLAHTGELFF. CDR3 nucleotides: TGTGCCAGCAGCCGACTAGCCCACACCGGGGAGCTGTTTTTT.

This clonotype was detected ten times or more. The rearrangement uses TRBV7-9 and TRBJ1-1, with unresolved D. The length of the CDR3 is 13 residues. Germline CDR1 is SEHNR and CDR2 is FQNEAQ (reference sequence). With 4 bases removed from V and 1 base from J, the gap between germline ends came to 7 bases. CDR3 nucleotide sequence: TGTGCCAGCAGCTACGGGAGGAACACTGAAGCTTTCTTT. Protein product: CASSYGRNTEAFF.

In its sample, this clonotype was seen a few times. The DNA of the CDR3 is TGTGCCAGCAGCCACGCCTCCGGGGCAGGGGGCCGGAACACTGAAGCTTTCTTT. Residues: CASSHASGAGGRNTEAFF. This chain joins TRBV4-2 and TRBJ1-1; 8 nucleotides line up with TRBD1. Germline V CDR1 and CDR2: LGHNA, YNFKEQ. The CDR3 is 18 residues long. Trimming cost V 3 bases and J 1 base; bases outside gene matches: 13.

This clonotype came up many times. The CDR3 here is CASSLDLGRELAKNIQYF. As DNA, the CDR3 is TGTGCCAGCAGCCTTGACCTAGGGAGGGAACTAGCCAAAAACATTCAGTACTTC. This sequence joins TRBV28 and TRBJ2-4; 7 bases match TRBD2. V was clipped by 6 bases and J by 0 bases; unmatched bases: 14. This CDR3 spans 18 amino acids. Germline V gives CDR1 MDHEN, CDR2 SYDVKM.

The table lists this clonotype with a few counts. The gene calls are TRBV24-1 and TRBJ2-1; 12 nucleotides align to TRBD2. CDR3 size: 15 residues. Germline assignment: CDR1 KGHDR and CDR2 SFDVKD. V trimming: 5 bases; J trimming: 6 bases; junction bases outside the gene matches: 4. In nucleotides, the CDR3 is TGTGCCACCAGTGGACTGACTAGCGGGGGCAATGAGCAGTTCTTC. This codes for CATSGLTSGGNEQFF.

This clonotype is medium-sized. The rearrangement links TRBV5-1 to TRBJ2-5; D is ambiguous. Trimming stripped 2 bases from V and 1 base from J, with 3 bases between. The CDR3 is 12 amino acids. Germline V gene lookup returns CDR1 SGHRS and CDR2 YFSETQ. The CDR3 loop is CASSFSQETQYF. CDR3 bases: TGCGCCAGCAGCTTTTCCCAAGAGACCCAGTACTTC.

This clonotype came up many times. The V gene is TRBV27, the J gene TRBJ1-4, with 7 bases that match TRBD1. Per the germline V gene, CDR1 is MNHEY and CDR2 is SMNVEV (reference sequence). The CDR3 runs to 16 residues. Losses at the gene ends were 4 bases for V and 5 bases for J; bases not matched to a gene: 10. The CDR3 loop is CASSYEPPGQNEKLFF. The CDR3 nucleotides read TGTGCCAGCAGTTACGAACCCCCGGGACAGAATGAAAAACTGTTTTTT.